This entry concerns a single T cell receptor (beta chain). This entry belongs to a study of shared clonotypes between healthy human individuals. Caucasian adults living in Nashville, Tennessee, provided all samples. Germline lookup yields CDR1 LNHDA and CDR2 SQIVND (reference sequence). There are 15 residues in the CDR3. The J segment lost 3 bases and the V segment lost 6 bases, leaving 9 bases of the junction unmatched. Template for every sorted-subset replicate PCR totaled around 200 ng DNA, approximately 30,000 T cell genomes. Here immunoSEQ multiplex PCR was the method, and the copy in TCRdb shows in-frame clones only, minus some. Altogether around 700,000 clones are present, around 72% being singletons, with the ten largest covering about 1.7%.

The sequencing input was memory CD4+ T cells sorted from blood. Subset given: CD45RA-negative fraction. The origin of this receptor is a woman in her thirties in good health. This chain uses TRBV19 with TRBJ2-7; 9 positions agree with TRBD1. CDR3: CASRPRDRANYEQYF. The CDR3 DNA follows: TGTGCCAGTAGGCCCCGGGACAGGGCTAACTACGAGCAGTACTTC. The whole variable domain, filled in from reference TRBV19 and TRBJ2-7, reads DGGITQSPKYLFRKEGQNVTLSCEQNLNHDAMYWYRQDPGQGLRLIYYSQIVNDFQKGDIAEGYSVSREKKESFPLTVTSAQKNPTAFYLCASRPRDRANYEQYFGPGTRLTVT.